This TCR beta chain is from a study of cytomegalovirus exposure and HLA in healthy donors. This clone has only a few counts. V was clipped by 3 bases and J by 10 bases; unmatched bases: 4. This CDR3 has 12 residues. The V gene's germline CDR1 is SNHLY and CDR2 FYNNEI. 60 Vbeta and 13 Jbeta primers were used in PCR. Profiled with immunoSEQ multiplex PCR; TCRdb holds only in-frame clones, not every one. The sample includes some 150,000 clones, about four fifths of them seen just once. Sequenced material: PBMCs. The clonotype was recovered from a male donor in good health and CMV-seronegative. The chain combines TRBV2 with TRBJ2-7, with 9 bases that match TRBD2. This CDR3 reads CASSEGLAQQYF. CDR3 nucleotides: TGTGCCAGCAGTGAGGGACTAGCTCAACAGTACTTC.